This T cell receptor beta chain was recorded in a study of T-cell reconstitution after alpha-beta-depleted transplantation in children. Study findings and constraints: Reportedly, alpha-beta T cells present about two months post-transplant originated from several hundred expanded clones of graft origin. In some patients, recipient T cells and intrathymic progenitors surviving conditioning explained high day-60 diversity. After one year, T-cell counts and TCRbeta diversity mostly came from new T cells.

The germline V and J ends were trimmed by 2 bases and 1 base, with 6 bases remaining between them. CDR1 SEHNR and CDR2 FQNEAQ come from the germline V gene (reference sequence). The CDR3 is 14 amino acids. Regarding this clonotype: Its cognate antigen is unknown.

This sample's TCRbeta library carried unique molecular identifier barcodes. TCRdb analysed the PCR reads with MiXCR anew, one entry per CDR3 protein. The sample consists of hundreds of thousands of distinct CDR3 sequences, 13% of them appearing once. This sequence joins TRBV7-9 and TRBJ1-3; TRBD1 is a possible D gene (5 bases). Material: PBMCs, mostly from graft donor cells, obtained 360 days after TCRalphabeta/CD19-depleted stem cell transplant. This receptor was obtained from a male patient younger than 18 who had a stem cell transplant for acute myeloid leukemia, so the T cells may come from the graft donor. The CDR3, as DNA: TGTGCCAGCAGCTTACAGGGATCTGGAAACACCATATATTTT. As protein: CASSLQGSGNTIYF.